This T cell receptor (beta chain) was sequenced for a study of siplizumab effects on memory and regulatory T cells. The study, taken as a whole, reports: On average, roughly 70% of mappable alloreactive CD4+ clones were Treg-derived under siplizumab, against about 29% in controls. Memory T cells appeared less diverse than naive cells, which seemed to contribute substantially to alloresponse. Only a minor fraction of alloreactive clones mapped to unstimulated subsets.

A word on this clone: Antigen: not known.

Germline-derived CDR1 and CDR2 are SQVTM and ANQGSEA. V lost 7 bases to trimming and J lost 0 bases, with 28 bases between them. The CDR3 extends over 19 amino acids. Repertoires were generated with immunoSEQ multiplex PCR, while TCRdb's copy carries only in-frame clones and drops some. The sample holds tens of thousands of clones, about 90% seen once. Sample: naive CD4+ T cells sorted from blood. This chain joins TRBV29-1 and TRBJ2-1; D unclear. This receptor was obtained from a human donor in good health. CDR3 DNA: TGCAGCGCAACGACTCCGGACGTACTTCAATCTAGCTCCTACAATGAGCAGTTCTTC. Protein: CSATTPDVLQSSSYNEQFF.